These 21 T cell receptor beta chains came from one sample sequenced in a study of shared clonotypes between healthy human individuals. Only in-frame clones appear in the TCRdb table, and some are missing; sequencing was by immunoSEQ multiplex PCR. Here the sample spans about 1 million clones, around 74% being singletons. The sample comprised memory CD4+ T cells sorted from blood. Specified subset: CD45RA-negative fraction. The receptor set was obtained from a man between 18 and 29 years old in good health.

The rearrangement links TRBV5-4 to TRBJ1-6; perhaps TRBD1 as D (5 bases). V shed 3 bases and J shed 5 bases, with 21 bases lying between them. Germline CDR1 and CDR2: SGHNT and YYREEE (reference sequence). This CDR3 has 18 residues. CDR3 in DNA: TGTGCCAGCAGCTCCCTAGTTTCCGGGACTCTGAATAATTCACCCCTCCACTTT. Its translation is CASSSLVSGTLNNSPLHF.

The sample holds one count of this clone. As DNA, the CDR3 is TGTGCCTCCCGGGACAGGAGCCTCTACGAGCAGTACTTC. It specifies CASRDRSLYEQYF. This sequence joins TRBV6-1 and TRBJ2-7; 8 nucleotides agree with TRBD1. With 11 bases clipped from V and 3 bases from J, the junction kept 9 bases outside the gene matches. Germline CDR1 MNHNS, CDR2 SASEGT. The length of the CDR3 is 13 residues.

This clone was recorded at least ten times. The CDR3 DNA reads TGTGCCAGCAGCTTGGAAGGGACGTATGGCTACACCTTC. This codes for CASSLEGTYGYTF. This sequence joins TRBV5-6 and TRBJ1-2, with a tentative D call TRBD1 (5 bases). Trimming stripped 0 bases from V and 5 bases from J, with 8 bases between. The CDR3 length is 13 residues. Per germline, CDR1 SGHDT and CDR2 YYEEEE.

With respect to this clone: This likely stems from a read error, as it lies one base from a far larger clone. This sample includes further DNA sequences coding for the same CDR3. V usage is TRBV9 and J usage is TRBJ2-2, with TRBD1 matching over 9 bases. The V gene end was trimmed by 5 bases and the J gene end by 1 base; junction bases not matched to a gene: 0. Germline V gene lookup returns CDR1 SGDLS and CDR2 YYNGEE. The CDR3 is made up of 14 amino acids. In DNA, the CDR3 is TGTGCCAGCAGGGGACAGGGGAACACCGGGGAGCTGTTTTTT. Encoded protein: CASRGQGNTGELFF. The complete variable domain, with remaining parts taken from reference TRBV9 and TRBJ2-2, reads DSGVTQTPKHLITATGQRVTLRCSPRSGDLSVYWYQQSLDQGLQFLIQYYNGEERAKGNILERFSAQQFPDLHSELNLSSLELGDSALYFCASRGQGNTGELFFGEGSRLTVL.

J is TRBJ2-3 and V is TRBV11-2; no clear D gene. The V gene lost 1 base and the J gene lost 5 bases, with 16 bases spanning the gap. The germline CDR1 and CDR2 sequences are SGHAT and FQNNGV. This CDR3 comprises 16 residues. This CDR3 reads CASSLGRPDRGDTQYF. In DNA, the CDR3 is TGTGCCAGCAGCTTAGGGCGGCCAGACCGTGGAGATACGCAGTATTTT.

The table lists this clone with a few counts. With a much larger clone just one base away, this may be a read error. This chain uses TRBV28 with TRBJ1-6, with D perhaps matching TRBD1 (6 bases). This CDR3 spans 14 amino acids. Germline CDR1 is MDHEN and CDR2 is SYDVKM. V dropped 5 bases and J dropped 9 bases, with 14 bases sitting between them. The CDR3 DNA sequence: TGTGCCAGCAGTGTACAGGGCCATGGTTCACCCCTCCACTTT. This encodes CASSVQGHGSPLHF.

A word on this clone: Other DNA sequences within the sample encode an identical CDR3. The J gene is TRBJ1-6, the V gene TRBV27, with a possible D match to TRBD1 (6 bases). V shed 3 bases and J shed 4 bases, with 7 bases lying between them. Per the germline V gene, CDR1 is MNHEY and CDR2 is SMNVEV (reference sequence). CDR3 length: 14 amino acids. CDR3: CASSLDSYNSPLHF. In nucleotides, the CDR3 is TGTGCCAGCAGTTTGGACAGTTATAATTCACCCCTCCACTTT.

The rearrangement links TRBV6-1 to TRBJ2-6; TRBD1 might be the D (5 bases). Trimming pared 2 bases from V and 4 bases from J, leaving 9 bases between. There are 15 residues in the CDR3. The germline CDR1 and CDR2 sequences are MNHNS and SASEGT. In nucleotides, the CDR3 is TGTGCCAGCAGTGAAATAGGGGCCGGGGCCAACGTCCTGACTTTC. It encodes CASSEIGAGANVLTF.

This chain uses TRBV7-6 with TRBJ2-2; D gene unclear. The CDR3 totals 16 residues. Trimming cost V 2 bases and J 0 bases, with 10 bases left between them. Germline CDR1 and CDR2: SGHVS and FNYEAQ. The CDR3: CASSLQLGSNTGELFF. In DNA, the CDR3 is TGTGCCAGCAGCTTACAGTTAGGTTCGAACACCGGGGAGCTGTTTTTT.

V gene TRBV6-1 combines with J gene TRBJ2-5; the match to TRBD2 covers 13 bases. J lost 6 bases, V lost 1 base, and 5 bases had no gene match. Germline CDR1 is MNHNS and CDR2 is SASEGT. The CDR3 contains 16 residues. The CDR3 here is CASSEGTSGGQKTQYF. CDR3 sequence (DNA): TGTGCCAGCAGTGAAGGGACTAGCGGGGGACAGAAGACCCAGTACTTC.

This chain connects TRBV9 to TRBJ2-2, with 7 nucleotides matching TRBD2. Germline V gene data show CDR1 as SGDLS and CDR2 as YYNGEE. Trimming removed 4 bases from V and 6 bases from J; junction bases left unmatched: 9. The CDR3 runs to 15 residues. CDR3: CASSLGRGIPGELFF. Here the CDR3 DNA reads TGTGCCAGCAGCCTTGGGAGGGGTATTCCCGGGGAGCTGTTTTTT. The full variable domain, rest sourced from reference TRBV9 and TRBJ2-2, is DSGVTQTPKHLITATGQRVTLRCSPRSGDLSVYWYQQSLDQGLQFLIQYYNGEERAKGNILERFSAQQFPDLHSELNLSSLELGDSALYFCASSLGRGIPGELFFGEGSRLTVL.

The chain links TRBV7-8 to TRBJ2-7; TRBD2 matches at 10 bases. This CDR3 contains 16 residues. With 5 bases clipped from V and 5 bases from J, the junction kept 12 bases outside the gene matches. The germline gives CDR1 SGHVS, CDR2 FQNEAQ. CDR3 loop: CASSGRYLAGVNEQYF. The CDR3 DNA reads as TGTGCCAGCAGCGGGAGATACCTAGCGGGAGTAAACGAGCAGTACTTC.

There are a few counts of this clone. The rearrangement uses TRBV28 and TRBJ2-5, with D uncertain. The CDR3 consists of 16 residues. The germline V gene encodes CDR1 MDHEN and CDR2 SYDVKM. Trimming removed 7 bases from V and 1 base from J, with 19 bases in between. CDR3 residues: CASTPGGPSTQETQYF. DNA for the CDR3: TGTGCCAGCACCCCAGGTGGTCCCTCTACCCAAGAGACCCAGTACTTC.

Only a few counts were recorded for this clone. The chain combines TRBV7-9 with TRBJ2-7; 7 bases align to TRBD1. The CDR3 spans 13 residues. Germline-derived CDR1 and CDR2 are SEHNR and FQNEAQ (reference sequence). After removal of 5 bases from V and 5 bases from J, the junction contained 6 bases not matched to a gene. The DNA for the CDR3 is TGTGCCAGCAGCCTCCGGGACAGCCACGAGCAGTACTTC. Amino acids: CASSLRDSHEQYF.

V gene TRBV10-1 combines with J gene TRBJ2-2, with D unclear. CDR1 and CDR2 (germline): WNHNN, SYGVQD (reference sequence). This CDR3 is 14 amino acids long. V was pared by 8 bases and J by 0 bases, with 10 bases between. The CDR3, as DNA: TGCGCCAGCTCGGTTAGCTCGAACACCGGGGAGCTGTTTTTT. It encodes CASSVSSNTGELFF.

The chain couples TRBV10-1 to TRBJ1-1, with 10 bases aligning to TRBD1. The CDR3 contains 13 residues. J gave up 12 bases and V 5 bases, and 9 bases lay outside the gene matches. Germline V gives CDR1 WNHNN, CDR2 SYGVQD (reference sequence). Here the CDR3 DNA reads TGCGCCAGCAGTCAGAGGACAGGGGGTTTGCCTTTCTTT. This encodes CASSQRTGGLPFF.

The rearrangement links TRBV18 to TRBJ1-6, with TRBD1 matching over 8 bases. Losses at the gene ends were 5 bases for V and 10 bases for J; bases not matched to a gene: 4. The CDR3 loop spans 13 amino acids. CDR1 is KGHSH, CDR2 LQKENI, per germline. CDR3 sequence reads: CASSGDRTSPLHF. As DNA, the CDR3 is TGTGCCAGCTCAGGGGACAGGACATCACCCCTCCACTTT.

The rearrangement links TRBV27 to TRBJ2-5; D is perhaps TRBD1 or TRBD2 (5 bases each). CDR1 is MNHEY and CDR2 is SMNVEV in the germline V gene (reference sequence). The CDR3 length is 15 residues. V was clipped by 3 bases and J by 5 bases, with 16 bases between them. CDR3 loop: CASSLRGARTETQYF. The CDR3 nucleotides are TGTGCCAGCAGTTTGAGAGGGGCGCGAACTGAGACCCAGTACTTC.

V gene TRBV7-6 combines with J gene TRBJ1-6; TRBD1 is a possible D gene (5 bases). CDR1 is SGHVS, CDR2 FNYEAQ, per germline. There are 15 residues in the CDR3. Trimming removed 5 bases at V and 6 bases at J, with 14 bases between. CDR3 coding DNA: TGTGCCAGCAGCCCCGAAGGCGGGGGTAATTCACCCCTCCACTTT. This translates into CASSPEGGGNSPLHF. The full variable domain, rest sourced from reference TRBV7-6 and TRBJ1-6, is GAGVSQSPRYKVTKRGQDVALRCDPISGHVSLYWYRQALGQGPEFLTYFNYEAQQDKSGLPNDRFSAERPEGSISTLTIQRTEQRDSAMYRCASSPEGGGNSPLHFGNGTRLTVT.

The chain has TRBV2 and TRBJ2-3; D gene uncertain. CDR3 length: 14 amino acids. The V end was cut by 7 bases, the J end by 2 bases, with 13 bases between. Germline V lookup: CDR1 SNHLY, CDR2 FYNNEI. CDR3 in DNA: TGTGCCAGCATCGAAGTGGGGTCCACAGATACGCAGTATTTT. It translates to CASIEVGSTDTQYF.

Only a few counts were recorded for this clone. The rearrangement uses TRBV29-1 and TRBJ1-1; 8 nucleotides match TRBD1. The V gene's germline CDR1 is SQVTM and CDR2 ANQGSEA. The CDR3 is made up of 13 amino acids. Losses at the gene ends were 8 bases for V and 0 bases for J; bases not matched to a gene: 5. CDR3 DNA: TGCAGCACCCGACAGGGGTTGAACACTGAAGCTTTCTTT. Translating gives CSTRQGLNTEAFF.